This T cell receptor (beta chain) was found in a study of T-cell memory formation after mild COVID-19 (dated by TCRdb to about 2021). Background on the whole study: TCR sequence clusters from the two donors were found to be largely donor specific. Two young, previously healthy adult volunteers, one female and one male, were included in the cohort. In a couple of donors, T-cell clones that expanded and contracted after mild COVID-19 were followed by sequencing TCRalpha and TCRbeta repertoires longitudinally.

About this clonotype itself: Its antigen is not yet known. Base qualities are not recorded, but no much larger clone differs from it by a single base.

The research as a whole found: Only a couple of mild cases were covered by the study, and larger cohorts that include severe cases with pre-infection samples were considered necessary. Contracting CD4+ clones were located mainly in the CM and EM memory subsets, whereas CD8+ clones were found to be enriched in EMRA. SARS-CoV-2 specificity was not confirmed for the second-wave clones peaking on day 37. Clones that contracted from day 15 to 85 showed balanced CD4/CD8 phenotypes, whereas a second wave of clones that expanded from day 15 to 37 leaned towards CD4+. Some responding clones were found in pre-infection memory, which suggests that pre-existing cross-reactive memory T cells took part in the SARS-CoV-2 response.

PBMCs were isolated by Ficoll-Paque density gradient centrifugation. Sequenced on an Illumina NovaSeq 6000. TCRalpha and TCRbeta cDNA libraries were constructed by 5'RACE with constant-segment primers, with sample barcodes and unique molecular identifiers being introduced. Trizol reagent was used to extract RNA from every sample. Amplification of the libraries took two PCR steps, and the second step added a second sample barcode plus Illumina TruSeq adapters. Sequencing of libraries was performed on an Illumina NovaSeq with 2 x 150 bp paired-end reads. The authors' analysis ran thus. With migec v1.2.7, reads were demultiplexed and then collapsed into UMI-guided consensus sequences. Using mixcr v2.1.11, UMI consensuses were aligned to TRA and TRB V and J templates and then assembled into clonotypes. A clonotype was counted as expanded or contracted only when both edgeR and NoisET called the clonotype significant, with the noise models trained on biological replicates. For edgeR calls, the thresholds were a false discovery rate-adjusted p below 0.01 and a log2 fold-change of 1. As an exploratory analysis of dynamics, max-normalized trajectories of the 1000 most abundant clonotypes were examined with PCA combined with hierarchical clustering. Separately sequenced CD4+ and CD8+ repertoires were used to assign the CD4 or CD8 phenotype of responding clones. Through fastp at Q25 and MiXCR, TCRdb rebuilt clones from the public reads, retaining in-frame beta chains. All rows with the same CDR3 protein become a single entry with the most common DNA and genes. TCRdb, not the authors, supplied the V and J calls. For this sample there are 470,000 or so distinct CDR3 sequences; 15% to 25% appear just once. 8.4% of the sample rests with the top ten.

The receptor was derived from an adult woman who had mild COVID-19 (a few samples of this study predate the infection). The sample titles of this study are shuffled in the database, so cell type and time point are left out; the donor was told from shared clones. The sample was PBMCs or a T cell subset sorted from them (not recorded which).

The CDR3 protein sequence reads: CASSLALSGGVDEQFF. The nucleotides read TGTGCCAGCAGCTTAGCTTTGTCCGGGGGGGTGGATGAGCAGTTCTTC. The V gene is TRBV7-6 and the J gene is TRBJ2-1; 8 middle bases align to TRBD2. CDR1 and CDR2 are read off the germline V gene as SGHVS and FNYEAQ. From its cysteine to its phenylalanine, the CDR3 spans 16 amino acids. The CDR3 DNA has 48 bases and is translated from base 1. V has 0 bases trimmed and J has 8 bases trimmed; junction bases matching no gene number 9.